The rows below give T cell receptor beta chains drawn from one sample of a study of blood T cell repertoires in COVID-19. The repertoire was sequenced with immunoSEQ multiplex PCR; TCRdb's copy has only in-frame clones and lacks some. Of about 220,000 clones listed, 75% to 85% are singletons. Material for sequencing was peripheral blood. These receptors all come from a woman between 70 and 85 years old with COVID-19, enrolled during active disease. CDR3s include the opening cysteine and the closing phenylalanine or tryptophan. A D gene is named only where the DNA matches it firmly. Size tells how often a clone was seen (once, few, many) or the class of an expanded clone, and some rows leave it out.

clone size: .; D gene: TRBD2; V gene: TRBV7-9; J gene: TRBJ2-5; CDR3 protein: CASSPPAGFSRETQYF; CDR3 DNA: TGTGCCAGCAGCCCCCCAGCGGGGTTCTCTCGGGAGACCCAGTACTTC
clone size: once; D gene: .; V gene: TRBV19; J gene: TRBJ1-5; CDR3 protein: CASSIDGGRRNQPQHF; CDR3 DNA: TGTGCCAGTAGTATAGACGGGGGACGGCGAAATCAGCCCCAGCATTTT
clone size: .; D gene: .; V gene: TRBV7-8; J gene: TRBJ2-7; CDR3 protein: CASSRRGTPGDEQYF; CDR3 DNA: TGTGCCAGCAGCCGACGAGGGACTCCGGGTGACGAGCAGTACTTC
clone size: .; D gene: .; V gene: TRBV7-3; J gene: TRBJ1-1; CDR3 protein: CASSLNSLNTEAFF; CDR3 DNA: TGTGCCAGCAGCTTAAACAGCCTGAACACTGAAGCTTTCTTT
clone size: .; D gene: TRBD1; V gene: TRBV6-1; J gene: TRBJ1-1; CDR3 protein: CASSAGTGGLNTEAFF; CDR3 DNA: TGTGCCAGCAGTGCCGGGACAGGGGGACTGAACACTGAAGCTTTCTTT
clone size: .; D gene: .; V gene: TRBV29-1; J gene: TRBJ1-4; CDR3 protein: CSVGMGGTNEKLFF; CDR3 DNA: TGCAGCGTTGGAATGGGGGGAACTAATGAAAAACTGTTTTTT
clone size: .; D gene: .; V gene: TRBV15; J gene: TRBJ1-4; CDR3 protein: CATSRYGATNEKLFF; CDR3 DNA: TGTGCCACCAGCAGGTACGGTGCAACTAATGAAAAACTGTTTTTT
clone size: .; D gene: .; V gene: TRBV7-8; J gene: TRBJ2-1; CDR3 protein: CASSSTSSGRSNEQFF; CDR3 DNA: TGTGCCAGCAGCTCAACCAGCAGCGGAAGGAGCAATGAGCAGTTCTTC
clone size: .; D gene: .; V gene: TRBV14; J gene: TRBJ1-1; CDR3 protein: CASSHTTGNTEAFF; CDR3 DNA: TGTGCCAGCAGCCATACGACAGGGAACACTGAAGCTTTCTTT
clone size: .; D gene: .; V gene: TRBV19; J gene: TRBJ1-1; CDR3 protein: CASRTQANTEAFF; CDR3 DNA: TGTGCCAGTAGGACGCAGGCGAACACTGAAGCTTTCTTT
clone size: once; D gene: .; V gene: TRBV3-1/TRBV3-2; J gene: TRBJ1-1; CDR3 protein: CASRKPNRDGTNTEAFF; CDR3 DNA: TGTGCCAGCAGGAAACCGAACAGGGACGGGACGAACACTGAAGCTTTCTTT
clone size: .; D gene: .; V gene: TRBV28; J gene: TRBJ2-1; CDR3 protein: CASSPPDRAGGEQFF; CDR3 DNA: TGTGCCAGCAGTCCCCCGGACAGGGCCGGGGGGGAGCAGTTCTTC
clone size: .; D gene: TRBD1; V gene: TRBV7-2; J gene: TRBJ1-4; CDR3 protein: CASSLVGQGKIAGEKLFF; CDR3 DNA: TGTGCCAGCAGCTTAGTGGGACAGGGGAAAATTGCTGGGGAAAAACTGTTTTTT
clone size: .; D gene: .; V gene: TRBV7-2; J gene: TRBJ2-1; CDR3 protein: CASSLERRASYINNEQFF; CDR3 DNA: TGTGCCAGCAGCTTAGAGAGAAGAGCGTCGTACATCAACAATGAGCAGTTCTTC
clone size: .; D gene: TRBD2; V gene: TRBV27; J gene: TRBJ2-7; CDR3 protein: CASSFSGNSYEQYF; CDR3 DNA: TGTGCCAGCAGTTTTAGCGGGAACTCCTACGAGCAGTACTTC
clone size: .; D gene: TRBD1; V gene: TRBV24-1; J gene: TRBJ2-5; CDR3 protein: CATSDKGQGRRETQYF; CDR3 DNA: TGTGCCACCAGTGACAAAGGACAGGGGAGGAGGGAGACCCAGTACTTC
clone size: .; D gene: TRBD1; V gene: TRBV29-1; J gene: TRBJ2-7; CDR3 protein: CSVVQGAAGEQYF; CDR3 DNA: TGCAGCGTTGTACAGGGGGCCGCGGGGGAGCAGTACTTC
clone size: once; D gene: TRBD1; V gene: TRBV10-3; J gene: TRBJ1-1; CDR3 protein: CAISGQGDTEAFF; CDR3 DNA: TGTGCCATCAGTGGGCAGGGGGACACTGAAGCTTTCTTT
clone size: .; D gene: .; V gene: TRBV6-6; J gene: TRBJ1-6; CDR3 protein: CASSYSFAGHNSPLHF; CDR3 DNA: TGTGCCAGCAGTTACTCGTTCGCGGGCCATAATTCACCCCTCCACTTT
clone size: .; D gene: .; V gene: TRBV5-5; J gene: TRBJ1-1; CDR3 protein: CASRDRDRLGTEAFF; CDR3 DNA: TGTGCCAGCAGGGACCGAGACAGGCTCGGCACTGAAGCTTTCTTT
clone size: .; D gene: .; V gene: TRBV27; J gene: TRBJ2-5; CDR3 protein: CASSLLGDRETQYF; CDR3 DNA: TGTGCCAGCAGTTTATTGGGAGATCGGGAGACCCAGTACTTC
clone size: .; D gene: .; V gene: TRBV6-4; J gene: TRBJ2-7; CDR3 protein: CASSQTQDSREQYF; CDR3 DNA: TGTGCCAGCAGTCAGACACAGGATTCTCGGGAGCAGTACTTC
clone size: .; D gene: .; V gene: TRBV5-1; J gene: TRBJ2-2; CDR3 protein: CASSFHRETGELFF; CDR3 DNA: TGCGCCAGCAGCTTTCACAGGGAAACCGGGGAGCTGTTTTTT
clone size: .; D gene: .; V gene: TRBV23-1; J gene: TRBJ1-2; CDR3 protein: CASSHGTPYGYTF; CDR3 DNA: TGCGCCAGCAGTCATGGGACACCCTATGGCTACACCTTC
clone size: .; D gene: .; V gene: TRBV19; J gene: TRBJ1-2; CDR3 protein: CASSTWDTNYGYTF; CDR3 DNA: TGTGCCAGTAGTACTTGGGACACTAACTATGGCTACACCTTC
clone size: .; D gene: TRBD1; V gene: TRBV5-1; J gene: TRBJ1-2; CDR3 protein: CASSLNRGNGYTF; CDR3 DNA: TGCGCCAGCAGCTTGAACAGGGGTAATGGCTACACCTTC
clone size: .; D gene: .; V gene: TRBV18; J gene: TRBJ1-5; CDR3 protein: CASSAAGGSGNQPQHF; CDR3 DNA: TGTGCCAGCTCAGCCGCGGGGGGTTCGGGCAATCAGCCCCAGCATTTT
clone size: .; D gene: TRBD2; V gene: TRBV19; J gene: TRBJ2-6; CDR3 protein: CASSIVLAGAAGANVLTF; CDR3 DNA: TGTGCCAGTAGTATAGTACTAGCGGGAGCGGCTGGGGCCAACGTCCTGACTTTC
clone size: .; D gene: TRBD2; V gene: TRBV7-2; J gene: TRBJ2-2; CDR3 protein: CASSLGGLAGGTGELFF; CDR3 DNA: TGTGCCAGCAGCTTAGGGGGACTAGCGGGAGGCACCGGGGAGCTGTTTTTT
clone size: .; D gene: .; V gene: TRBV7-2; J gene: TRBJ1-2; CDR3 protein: CASSLVVGNYGYTF; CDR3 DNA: TGTGCCAGCAGCTTAGTTGTCGGGAACTATGGCTACACCTTC
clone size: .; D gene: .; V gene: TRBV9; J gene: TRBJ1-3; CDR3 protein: CASSVTGSGNTIYF; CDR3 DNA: TGTGCCAGCAGCGTGACAGGCTCTGGAAACACCATATATTTT
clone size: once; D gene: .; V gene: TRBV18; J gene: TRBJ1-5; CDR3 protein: CASSPLPPGFVSQPQHF; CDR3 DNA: TGTGCCAGCTCACCATTGCCCCCAGGGTTTGTCTCTCAGCCCCAGCATTTT
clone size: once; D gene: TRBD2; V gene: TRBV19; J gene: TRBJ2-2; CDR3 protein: CASSTASGANTGELFF; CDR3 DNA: TGTGCCAGTAGTACGGCTAGCGGAGCTAACACCGGGGAGCTGTTTTTT
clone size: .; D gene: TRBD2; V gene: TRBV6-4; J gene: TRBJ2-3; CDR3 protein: CASSDSGSGGVDTQYF; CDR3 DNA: TGTGCCAGCAGTGACTCGGGTAGCGGGGGTGTAGATACGCAGTATTTT
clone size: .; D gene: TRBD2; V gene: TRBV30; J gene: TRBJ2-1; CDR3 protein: CAWSVTSGRPFSYNEQFF; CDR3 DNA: TGTGCCTGGAGTGTGACTAGCGGGAGGCCTTTCTCCTACAATGAGCAGTTCTTC
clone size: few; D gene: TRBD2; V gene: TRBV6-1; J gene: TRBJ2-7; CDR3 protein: CASSEVGGSLPSEQYF; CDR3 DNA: TGTGCCAGCAGTGAGGTGGGCGGGAGCCTACCTAGTGAGCAGTACTTC
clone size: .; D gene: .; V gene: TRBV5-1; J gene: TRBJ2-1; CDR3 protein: CASSSSVQVREQFF; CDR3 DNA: TGCGCCAGCAGCAGTAGCGTACAAGTTAGGGAGCAGTTCTTC
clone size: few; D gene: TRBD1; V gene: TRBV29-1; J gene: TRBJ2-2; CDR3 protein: CSVFGDRGVTGELFF; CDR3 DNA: TGCAGCGTTTTCGGGGACAGGGGGGTCACCGGGGAGCTGTTTTTT
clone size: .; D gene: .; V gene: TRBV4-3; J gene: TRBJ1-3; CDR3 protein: CASSQSPGAGNTIYF; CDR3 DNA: TGCGCCAGCAGCCAGTCCCCAGGGGCGGGAAACACCATATATTTT
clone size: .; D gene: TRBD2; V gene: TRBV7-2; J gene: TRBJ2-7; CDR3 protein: CASSLRTSSPNEQYF; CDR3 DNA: TGTGCCAGCAGCTTAAGGACTAGCTCTCCGAACGAGCAGTACTTC
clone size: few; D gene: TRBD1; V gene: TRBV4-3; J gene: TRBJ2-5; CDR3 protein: CASSRSGTGGGETQYF; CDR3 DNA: TGCGCCAGCAGCCGGTCCGGCACAGGGGGCGGGGAGACCCAGTACTTC
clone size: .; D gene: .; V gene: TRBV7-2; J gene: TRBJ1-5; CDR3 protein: CASSPRQAYQPQHF; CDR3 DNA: TGTGCCAGCAGCCCCCGACAGGCCTATCAGCCCCAGCATTTT
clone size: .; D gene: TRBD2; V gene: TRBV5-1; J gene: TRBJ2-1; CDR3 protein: CASSLPLAAYNEQFF; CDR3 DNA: TGCGCCAGCAGCTTACCACTAGCGGCCTACAATGAGCAGTTCTTC
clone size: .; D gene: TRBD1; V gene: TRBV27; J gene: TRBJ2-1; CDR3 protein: CASSLIPGQGNDEQFF; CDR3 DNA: TGTGCCAGCAGTCTGATACCGGGACAGGGGAACGATGAGCAGTTCTTC
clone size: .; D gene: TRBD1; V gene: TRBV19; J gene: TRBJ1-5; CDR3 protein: CASGGMGTGAKWARNQPQHF; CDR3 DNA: TGTGCCAGTGGAGGTATGGGGACAGGGGCGAAGTGGGCTCGCAATCAGCCCCAGCATTTT
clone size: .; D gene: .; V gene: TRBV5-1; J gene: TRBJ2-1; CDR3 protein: CASSLADNEQFF; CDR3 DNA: TGCGCCAGCAGCTTGGCTGACAATGAGCAGTTCTTC
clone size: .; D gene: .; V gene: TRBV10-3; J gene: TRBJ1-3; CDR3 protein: CAISESGSGSMTSGNTIYF; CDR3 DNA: TGTGCCATCAGTGAGTCTGGGAGCGGGTCTATGACTTCTGGAAACACCATATATTTT
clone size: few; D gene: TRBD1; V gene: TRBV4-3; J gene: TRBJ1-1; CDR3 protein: CASSPGTGGLNTEAFF; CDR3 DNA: TGCGCCAGCAGCCCTGGGACAGGGGGCCTGAACACTGAAGCTTTCTTT
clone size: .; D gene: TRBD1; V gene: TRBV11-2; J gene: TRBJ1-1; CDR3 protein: CASSVLQGAGAEAFF; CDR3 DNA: TGTGCCAGCAGCGTCCTACAGGGGGCAGGGGCTGAAGCTTTCTTT
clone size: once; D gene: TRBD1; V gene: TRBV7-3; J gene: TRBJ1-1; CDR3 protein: CASSSTGVDTEAFF; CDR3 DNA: TGTGCCAGCAGCTCGACAGGGGTTGACACTGAAGCTTTCTTT
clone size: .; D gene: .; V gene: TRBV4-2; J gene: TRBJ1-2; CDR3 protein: CASSQDPLRGSGYGYTF; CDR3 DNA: TGTGCCAGCAGCCAAGATCCCCTTCGGGGTTCTGGCTATGGCTACACCTTC